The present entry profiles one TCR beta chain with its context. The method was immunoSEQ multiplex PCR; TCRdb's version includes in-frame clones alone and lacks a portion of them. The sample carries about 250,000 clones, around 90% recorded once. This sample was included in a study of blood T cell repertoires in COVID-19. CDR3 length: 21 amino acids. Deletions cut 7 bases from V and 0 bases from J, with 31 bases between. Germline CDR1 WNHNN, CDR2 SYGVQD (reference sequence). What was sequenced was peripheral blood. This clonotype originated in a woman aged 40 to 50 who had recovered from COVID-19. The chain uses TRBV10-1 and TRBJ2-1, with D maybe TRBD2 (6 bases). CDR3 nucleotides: TGCGCCAGCACTGTCGCCCTGGGGGGAGTAACGCGGCATTACTCCTACAATGAGCAGTTCTTC. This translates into CASTVALGGVTRHYSYNEQFF.